The 32 T cell receptor beta chains listed next were all sequenced from one sample in a study of cytomegalovirus exposure and HLA in healthy donors. The PCR had 60 Vbeta and 13 Jbeta primers. Assay: immunoSEQ multiplex PCR; the TCRdb copy retains only in-frame clones and omits some. The table has approximately 110,000 clones, around 78% seen once. Sequenced sample: PBMCs. Receptors were obtained from a man aged 40-50 years in good health and CMV-seronegative.

The V call is TRBV7-2, the J call TRBJ2-2, with a tentative D call TRBD1 (5 bases). From germline, CDR1 is SGHTA and CDR2 FQGNSA. Between the trimmed V and J ends, which lost 2 bases and 5 bases, there was a span of 9 bases. This CDR3 has 14 residues. CDR3 loop: CASSLMAGTGELFF. The CDR3 bases are TGTGCCAGCAGCTTAATGGCAGGGACCGGGGAGCTGTTTTTT.

The chain carries TRBV11-2 and TRBJ2-6, with TRBD1 matching 8 bases. V lost 5 bases and J lost 2; bases outside the gene matches: 11. The CDR3 runs 18 residues. Per the germline V gene, CDR1 is SGHAT and CDR2 is FQNNGV. This CDR3 reads CASSQTGVPTAGANVLTF. The DNA for the CDR3 is TGTGCCAGCAGCCAGACAGGGGTTCCAACTGCTGGGGCCAACGTCCTGACTTTC.

The rearrangement links TRBV7-9 to TRBJ1-1; no clear D gene. In germline, CDR1 is SEHNR, CDR2 FQNEAQ (reference sequence). The CDR3 runs to 14 residues. Trimming took off 3 bases at V and 7 bases at J, with 15 bases between the two ends. Written as DNA, the CDR3 is TGTGCCAGCAGCTTCGCAGCCCATGGGCTTGAAGCTTTCTTT. It translates to CASSFAAHGLEAFF.

This chain joins TRBV6-1 and TRBJ2-3; D might be TRBD2 (5 bases). The germline gives CDR1 MNHNS, CDR2 SASEGT. Trimming took 4 bases from V and 0 from J, leaving 11 bases between them. The CDR3 runs 15 residues. CDR3 sequence reads: CASSGGEPSTDTQYF. The CDR3, as DNA: TGTGCCAGCAGTGGGGGAGAGCCAAGCACAGATACGCAGTATTTT.

This clone was seen only a few times. The chain carries TRBV5-4 and TRBJ1-1; D unresolved. This CDR3 is 13 amino acids long. V dropped 4 bases and J dropped 4 bases, with 11 bases sitting between them. The V gene's germline CDR1 is SGHNT and CDR2 YYREEE (reference sequence). The CDR3 nucleotides read TGTGCCAGCAGCCCGTACTCCGGCACTGAAGCTTTCTTT. This codes for CASSPYSGTEAFF.

This rearrangement joins TRBV5-6 to TRBJ2-2; D perhaps matches TRBD1 (5 bases). This CDR3 contains 15 residues. V lost 4 bases and J lost 5, with 15 bases in between. Germline-derived CDR1 and CDR2 are SGHDT and YYEEEE. The CDR3 loop reads CASSPEQVITGELFF. CDR3 DNA sequence: TGTGCCAGCAGCCCCGAACAGGTTATAACCGGGGAGCTGTTTTTT. Using reference TRBV5-6 and TRBJ2-2 for the parts outside the CDR3, the full variable domain is DAGVTQSPTHLIKTRGQQVTLRCSPKSGHDTVSWYQQALGQGPQFIFQYYEEEERQRGNFPDRFSGHQFPNYSSELNVNALLLGDSALYLCASSPEQVITGELFFGEGSRLTVL.

The chain employs TRBV21-1 and TRBJ1-4; the D call of TRBD1 is as the table states it, not checked on the DNA. TRBV21-1 has pseudogene status. The CDR3 covers 19 residues. The CDR3 loop is CASSRRPGDRAPEFGKLFF. CDR3 coding DNA: TGTGCCAGCAGCAGACGCCCGGGGGACAGGGCTCCTGAGTTTGGAAAACTGTTTTTT.

The chain employs TRBV18 and TRBJ2-2; D is possibly TRBD2 (7 bases). The CDR3 has 16 residues. Germline-derived CDR1 and CDR2 are KGHSH and LQKENI. The V gene lost 8 bases and the J gene lost 5 bases, with 21 bases spanning the gap. The CDR3 loop is CASPLTRGGRTGELFF. CDR3 in DNA: TGTGCCAGCCCCTTAACTCGCGGGGGCAGGACCGGGGAGCTGTTTTTT.

The chain links TRBV10-1 to TRBJ1-6; D perhaps matches TRBD1 (6 bases). V lost 6 bases, J lost 0 bases, and 24 bases lay in between. This CDR3 comprises 20 residues. Germline CDR1 is WNHNN and CDR2 is SYGVQD (reference sequence). The DNA of the CDR3 is TGCGCCAGCAGGACCCGAGAGCAGGGGAATCCAAGCTCCTATAATTCACCCCTCCACTTT. As protein: CASRTREQGNPSSYNSPLHF.

This sequence joins TRBV5-1 and TRBJ1-2, with 12 nucleotides matching TRBD1. CDR3 length: 14 residues. The germline CDR1 and CDR2 sequences are SGHRS and YFSETQ. V shed 4 bases, J shed 8 bases, and the junction held 6 bases outside the gene matches. The DNA for the CDR3 is TGCGCCAGCAGCCCGGGACAGGGGGCTTACGGCTACACCTTC. Protein: CASSPGQGAYGYTF.

The V and J genes are TRBV27 and TRBJ1-2; weak D call: TRBD1 (6 bases). The CDR3 runs to 14 residues. The V and J ends lost 10 bases and 5 bases respectively, with 20 bases between them. The germline V gene encodes CDR1 MNHEY and CDR2 SMNVEV (reference sequence). Here the CDR3 reads CATYRTGPSYGYTF. In DNA, the CDR3 is TGTGCCACCTACCGAACAGGGCCTTCTTATGGCTACACCTTC.

In DNA form, the CDR3 reads TGTGCCAGCAGCGAGGATAACGCCTCTGGAAACACCATATATTTT. Translation gives CASSEDNASGNTIYF. The chain couples TRBV5-5 to TRBJ1-3; D is uncertain. From germline, CDR1 is SGHKS and CDR2 YYEKEE (reference sequence). Trimming pared 4 bases from V and 0 bases from J, leaving 11 bases between. This CDR3 region has 15 residues.

The chain employs TRBV29-1 and TRBJ2-7; D might be TRBD2 (6 bases). The CDR3 has 11 amino acids. Trimming pared 5 bases from V and 4 bases from J, leaving 9 bases between. Germline CDR1 and CDR2: SQVTM and ANQGSEA. The CDR3 DNA is TGCAGCGTTCGGGGGATGTACGAGCAGTACTTC. Its translation is CSVRGMYEQYF.

The gene calls are TRBV7-2 and TRBJ1-5; TRBD1 aligns across 7 bases. V was pared by 5 bases and J by 6 bases, with 7 bases of the junction left unmatched. CDR3 length equals 14 residues. CDR1 is SGHTA, CDR2 FQGNSA, per germline. The CDR3 bases are TGTGCCAGCAGCCTCCGACAGGGACGTCAGCCCCAGCATTTT. Amino acid sequence: CASSLRQGRQPQHF.

This chain links TRBV6-5 with TRBJ1-5; D possibly corresponds to TRBD1 (5 bases). This CDR3 comprises 13 residues. The germline V and J ends were trimmed by 3 bases and 5 bases, with 8 bases remaining between them. Germline-derived CDR1 and CDR2 are MNHEY and SVGAGI. CDR3 sequence: CASSYLGDQPQHF. CDR3 coding DNA: TGTGCCAGCAGTTATTTAGGGGATCAGCCCCAGCATTTT.

The chain has TRBV27 and TRBJ1-1; the D is unclear. The V gene lost 6 bases and the J gene lost 1 base, with 12 bases spanning the gap. The CDR3 length is 14 residues. CDR1 is MNHEY, CDR2 SMNVEV, per germline (reference sequence). CDR3 region: CASSPLASNTEAFF. In DNA form, the CDR3 reads TGTGCCAGCAGCCCGTTGGCTTCGAACACTGAAGCTTTCTTT.

This clone has a single count. This chain connects TRBV6-6 to TRBJ1-1; D gene uncertain. This CDR3 has 14 amino acids. The germline V gene encodes CDR1 MNHNY and CDR2 SVGAGI (reference sequence). V lost 5 bases and J 0 bases, leaving 10 bases between the germline ends. The CDR3 protein is CASSPGYMNTEAFF. The CDR3 DNA sequence: TGTGCCAGCAGTCCCGGTTATATGAACACTGAAGCTTTCTTT.

The V gene is TRBV7-8, the J gene TRBJ2-1; perhaps TRBD2 as D (5 bases). The germline V gene has CDR1 SGHVS and CDR2 FQNEAQ. This CDR3 has 14 amino acids. Trimming took 1 base from V and 9 from J, leaving 13 bases between them. The CDR3: CASSLERKALEQFF. The CDR3 region has the DNA TGTGCCAGCAGCTTAGAGCGGAAGGCACTTGAGCAGTTCTTC.

V gene TRBV7-2 combines with J gene TRBJ2-7; 10 nucleotides agree with TRBD1. V lost 5 bases and J lost 5; bases outside the gene matches: 9. The CDR3 extends over 15 amino acids. CDR1 is SGHTA and CDR2 is FQGNSA in the germline V gene. CDR3 coding DNA: TGTGCCAGCAGCCTACAGGGACAGGGGTCCAACGAGCAGTACTTC. The encoded protein is CASSLQGQGSNEQYF.

The chain employs TRBV5-4 and TRBJ2-3, with 9 bases fitting TRBD2. Unmatched junction bases numbered 10, after V lost 4 bases and J lost 4 bases. CDR1 is SGHNT, CDR2 YYREEE, per germline (reference sequence). The CDR3 extends over 16 amino acids. CDR3 in DNA: TGTGCCAGCAGCACGCCAGCGGGGGGTACATCAGATACGCAGTATTTT. It specifies CASSTPAGGTSDTQYF.

The chain employs TRBV4-1 and TRBJ1-1, with D possibly TRBD1 on 5 matching bases. Germline V gene data show CDR1 as MGHRA and CDR2 as YSYEKL. The V end was cut by 3 bases, the J end by 6 bases, with 17 bases between. This CDR3 comprises 15 residues. CDR3 sequence: CASSHPGGVFSEAFF. The CDR3 coding sequence is TGCGCCAGCAGCCACCCGGGAGGGGTTTTTTCTGAAGCTTTCTTT.

The V call is TRBV5-4, the J call TRBJ2-2; tentative D call: TRBD1 (5 bases). The V and J ends lost 4 bases and 5 bases respectively, with 18 bases between them. Germline CDR1 is SGHNT and CDR2 is YYREEE (reference sequence). The CDR3 is 16 residues long. CDR3 residues: CASSPRSTAKTGELFF. In nucleotides, the CDR3 is TGTGCCAGCAGCCCACGATCGACAGCTAAAACCGGGGAGCTGTTTTTT.

The genes are TRBV28 and TRBJ1-6; D is ambiguous. Germline V gene lookup returns CDR1 MDHEN and CDR2 SYDVKM. This CDR3 has 12 residues. V was clipped by 2 bases and J by 6 bases, with 2 bases between them. The CDR3 protein is CASSLLNSPLHF. CDR3 bases: TGTGCCAGCAGTTTACTTAATTCACCCCTCCACTTT. Looking up the rest from reference TRBV28 and TRBJ1-6 gives the full variable domain: DVKVTQSSRYLVKRTGEKVFLECVQDMDHENMFWYRQDPGLGLRLIYFSYDVKMKEKGDIPEGYSVSREKKERFSLILESASTNQTSMYLCASSLLNSPLHFGNGTRLTVT.

This chain connects TRBV4-1 to TRBJ1-1; 7 nucleotides match TRBD1. The ends lost 0 bases at V and 11 bases at J; junction bases unmatched: 3. This CDR3 has 12 residues. CDR1 and CDR2 from the germline V gene are MGHRA and YSYEKL. CDR3 coding DNA: TGCGCCAGCAGCCAAGATACAGGGGTCGCTTTCTTT. It encodes CASSQDTGVAFF.

V gene TRBV11-2 combines with J gene TRBJ2-5, with 8 bases lining up with TRBD2. CDR1 and CDR2 from the germline V gene are SGHAT and FQNNGV. This CDR3 is built from 15 residues. V was clipped by 3 bases and J by 4 bases; unmatched bases: 7. CDR3 in DNA: TGTGCCAGCAGCTTGGTCGGGGGGGCGGGAGAGACCCAGTACTTC. This encodes CASSLVGGAGETQYF.

The chain combines TRBV5-6 with TRBJ2-7; the match to TRBD1 covers 7 bases. V lost 2 bases to trimming and J lost 7 bases; unmatched junction nucleotides: 9. Germline lookup yields CDR1 SGHDT and CDR2 YYEEEE. This CDR3 has 14 residues. CDR3 coding DNA: TGTGCCAGCAGCTTACTGGACAGGCAACTGGAGCAGTACTTC. The encoded protein is CASSLLDRQLEQYF.

The rearrangement uses TRBV7-9 and TRBJ1-1, with 7 nucleotides matching TRBD1. The CDR3 spans 13 residues. The V gene end was trimmed by 5 bases and the J gene end by 11 bases; junction bases not matched to a gene: 11. Per the germline V gene, CDR1 is SEHNR and CDR2 is FQNEAQ (reference sequence). This CDR3 reads CASSLGTGQVAFF. The DNA for the CDR3 is TGTGCCAGCAGCCTAGGAACAGGACAGGTGGCTTTCTTT.

The chain links TRBV21-1 to TRBJ1-5. TRBV21-1 is marked as a pseudogene. The CDR3 totals 13 residues. The CDR3 loop is CASSKVGNQPQHF. For the CDR3, the DNA is TGTGCCAGCAGCAAAGTCGGGAATCAGCCCCAGCATTTT.

This clone was observed a few times. The V gene is TRBV6-5, the J gene TRBJ1-2; 11 bases match TRBD1. Per germline, CDR1 MNHEY and CDR2 SVGAGI. The trim removed 8 bases at V and 2 bases at J, leaving 7 bases unmatched. This CDR3 region has 15 residues. The CDR3 region is CASGDRGGGNYGYTF. In DNA form, the CDR3 reads TGTGCCAGCGGGGACAGGGGGGGAGGAAACTATGGCTACACCTTC.

V usage is TRBV15 and J usage is TRBJ2-4, with unresolved D. Trimming shortened V by 0 bases and J by 0 bases, and 6 bases separated the two germline ends. The CDR3 spans 15 residues. Germline V gene sequence: CDR1 LNHNV, CDR2 YYDKDF (reference sequence). This CDR3 reads CATSRDSLAKNIQYF. In nucleotides, the CDR3 is TGTGCCACCAGCAGAGATTCTTTAGCCAAAAACATTCAGTACTTC.

The J gene is TRBJ2-5, the V gene TRBV18; 9 positions agree with TRBD2. Germline V gives CDR1 KGHSH, CDR2 LQKENI. V shed 2 bases and J 5 bases; nucleotides not matched to a gene: 9. The CDR3 spans 16 residues. CDR3 bases: TGTGCCAGCTCACCAAATAATCTAGCGGGGATTGAGACCCAGTACTTC. Its protein product is CASSPNNLAGIETQYF. Based on the CDR3 plus reference TRBV18 and TRBJ2-5, the full variable domain is NAGVMQNPRHLVRRRGQEARLRCSPMKGHSHVYWYRQLPEEGLKFMVYLQKENIIDESGMPKERFSAEFPKEGPSILRIQQVVRGDSAAYFCASSPNNLAGIETQYFGPGTRLLVL.

This chain uses TRBV5-8 with TRBJ1-5; 8 bases agree with TRBD1. Germline V gene data show CDR1 as SGHTS and CDR2 as YDEGEE. V was pared by 3 bases and J by 8 bases, with 10 bases of the junction left unmatched. CDR3 size: 15 residues. CDR3 sequence: CASSWSTTGGKPQHF. For the CDR3, the DNA is TGTGCCAGCAGCTGGAGTACTACAGGGGGTAAGCCCCAGCATTTT.